The 23 T cell receptor beta chains below all came from one sample that was sequenced in a study of identifying expanded T cells in peripheral blood. The protocol was immunoSEQ multiplex PCR, while the TCRdb copy is restricted to in-frame clones and leaves out a portion. Here the sample spans over 100,000 clones, approximately 90% being singletons. Input material: blood. Source of these receptors: a person aged 18 to 70 in good health.

The rearrangement joins TRBV19 to TRBJ2-2; no reliable D call. The CDR3 extends over 14 amino acids. In germline, CDR1 is LNHDA, CDR2 SQIVND (reference sequence). V lost 3 bases and J lost 1, with 6 bases in between. The CDR3 DNA is TGTGCCAGTAGTATGAGAGTGAACACCGGGGAGCTGTTTTTT. Translation: CASSMRVNTGELFF.

This sequence joins TRBV6-6 and TRBJ2-2; possibly TRBD1 for D (6 bases). This CDR3 comprises 15 residues. Trimming left V 4 bases short and J 4 bases short, with 13 bases between. CDR1 is MNHNY, CDR2 SVGAGI, per germline (reference sequence). In nucleotides, the CDR3 is TGTGCCAGCAGTTTCACAGGGCGTAGCACCGGGGAGCTGTTTTTT. It is translated as CASSFTGRSTGELFF.

J is TRBJ2-3 and V is TRBV2, with D maybe TRBD2 (6 bases). The V end lost 1 base, the J end lost 4 bases, and 15 bases lay between the germline ends. The germline V gene encodes CDR1 SNHLY and CDR2 FYNNEI. This CDR3 comprises 16 residues. CDR3 loop: CASSEGPGGRADTQYF. CDR3 in DNA: TGTGCCAGCAGTGAAGGCCCCGGAGGGCGGGCAGATACGCAGTATTTT.

The chain carries TRBV6-6 and TRBJ2-5; the D call may be TRBD1 or TRBD2 (5 bases each). There are 13 residues in the CDR3. Trimming left V 10 bases short and J 5 bases short, with 17 bases between. Germline assignment: CDR1 MNHNY and CDR2 SVGAGI (reference sequence). The CDR3 DNA follows: TGTGCCATGCAGAGAGGGGCAGGGGAGACCCAGTACTTC. Amino acid sequence: CAMQRGAGETQYF.

This clone has a single count. The gene calls are TRBV4-3 and TRBJ1-2, with D unclear. Germline CDR1 is LGHNA and CDR2 is YSLEER. The CDR3 covers 13 residues. With 0 bases removed from V and 5 bases from J, the gap between germline ends came to 7 bases. In DNA, the CDR3 is TGCGCCAGCAGCCAAGATGGTCAGTATGGCTACACCTTC. Translating it yields CASSQDGQYGYTF.

This chain connects TRBV10-3 to TRBJ2-7; tentatively, D is TRBD1 (6 bases). The V end was cut by 2 bases, the J end by 5 bases, with 10 bases between. The CDR3 sequence is 13 residues long. CDR1 and CDR2 from the germline V gene are ENHRY and SYGVKD. The CDR3 is CAISEGQRDEQYF. CDR3 DNA: TGTGCCATCAGTGAGGGACAGCGAGACGAGCAGTACTTC.

The genes are TRBV27 and TRBJ2-7; 14 bases align to TRBD2. Germline trimming cut 2 bases from V and 1 base from J; bases unmatched to any gene: 10. Germline CDR1 reads MNHEY; CDR2 reads SMNVEV (reference sequence). The CDR3 runs 19 residues. In DNA, the CDR3 is TGTGCCAGCAGTTTAGGGACCGGGACTAGCGGGAGCGGTTCCTACGAGCAGTACTTC. It encodes CASSLGTGTSGSGSYEQYF.

This clone turned up a few times. This sequence joins TRBV28 and TRBJ2-2; 9 bases are a match to TRBD2. Trimming cost V 8 bases and J 3 bases; bases outside gene matches: 7. In germline, CDR1 is MDHEN, CDR2 SYDVKM. The CDR3 contains 15 residues. The CDR3 region has the DNA TGTGCCAGCGTCAGCGGGAGGTACGACACCGGGGAGCTGTTTTTT. It translates to CASVSGRYDTGELFF.

The rearrangement uses TRBV28 and TRBJ1-6; 9 bases are a match to TRBD1. CDR1 is MDHEN, CDR2 SYDVKM, per germline. CDR3 size: 15 residues. The trim removed 3 bases at V and 9 bases at J, leaving 6 bases unmatched. The CDR3: CASSLGDRESSPLHF. CDR3 DNA: TGTGCCAGCAGTTTGGGGGACAGGGAGAGTTCACCCCTCCACTTT. Using reference TRBV28 and TRBJ1-6 for the parts outside the CDR3, the full variable domain is DVKVTQSSRYLVKRTGEKVFLECVQDMDHENMFWYRQDPGLGLRLIYFSYDVKMKEKGDIPEGYSVSREKKERFSLILESASTNQTSMYLCASSLGDRESSPLHFGNGTRLTVT.

The chain links TRBV21-1 to TRBJ1-5; the tabulated D call, TRBD1, remains unverified against the DNA. TRBV21-1 is a pseudogene. The CDR3 runs 21 residues. In DNA, the CDR3 is TGTGCCAGCAGCAAAGGCGTAAAGACAGGGGGCTTGGGGAATAGCAATCAGCCCCAGCATTTT. It encodes CASSKGVKTGGLGNSNQPQHF.

The chain is built from TRBV5-1 and TRBJ1-1; no clear D gene. V lost 0 bases and J lost 3, with 12 bases in between. Germline loops: CDR1 SGHRS, CDR2 YFSETQ. The CDR3 has 15 residues. The CDR3 spells CASSLVAQRDTEAFF. The CDR3 DNA sequence: TGCGCCAGCAGCTTGGTAGCCCAGAGGGACACTGAAGCTTTCTTT.

The chain joins TRBV19 to TRBJ2-6, with a possible D match to TRBD1 (5 bases). Trimming shortened V by 7 bases and J by 3 bases, and 7 bases separated the two germline ends. CDR1 and CDR2 (germline): LNHDA, SQIVND (reference sequence). The CDR3 consists of 13 residues. The CDR3 nucleotides are TGTGCCAGTACAGGGATTGGGGCCAACGTCCTGACTTTC. It encodes CASTGIGANVLTF.

This clone came up a few times. The rearrangement links TRBV12-2 to TRBJ1-6. TRBV12-2 is designated a pseudogene. CDR3 length: 13 amino acids. CDR3 DNA sequence: TGTGCAAGTCGCTTGGGGGGTACCTCACCCCTCCACTTT. Its translation is CASRLGGTSPLHF.

The V call is TRBV28, the J call TRBJ1-5; D gene ambiguous. Trimming removed 4 bases from V and 1 base from J, with 8 bases in between. The CDR3 sequence is 14 residues long. Germline CDR1 and CDR2: MDHEN and SYDVKM. The CDR3 nucleotides read TGTGCCAGCAGTTGGGTAGTGAGCAATCAGCCCCAGCATTTT. Its protein product is CASSWVVSNQPQHF.

The chain is built from TRBV10-3 and TRBJ2-2; the D is unclear. In germline, CDR1 is ENHRY, CDR2 SYGVKD. V shed 3 bases and J shed 3 bases, with 17 bases lying between them. CDR3 length equals 17 residues. Here the CDR3 DNA reads TGTGCCATCAGTGATTGGACGCAAAAAAAGGACACCGGGGAGCTGTTTTTT. As protein: CAISDWTQKKDTGELFF.

This rearrangement joins TRBV18 to TRBJ2-1; D is perhaps TRBD1 (6 bases). Between the trimmed V and J ends, which lost 6 bases and 7 bases, there was a span of 16 bases. The CDR3 spans 14 residues. Germline V lookup: CDR1 KGHSH, CDR2 LQKENI. The CDR3 spells CASSLTGLLNEQFF. The CDR3 DNA reads TGTGCCAGCTCGCTGACAGGTCTGTTGAATGAGCAGTTCTTC. The complete variable domain, with remaining parts taken from reference TRBV18 and TRBJ2-1, reads NAGVMQNPRHLVRRRGQEARLRCSPMKGHSHVYWYRQLPEEGLKFMVYLQKENIIDESGMPKERFSAEFPKEGPSILRIQQVVRGDSAAYFCASSLTGLLNEQFFGPGTRLTVL.

V is TRBV4-3 and J is TRBJ1-3; perhaps TRBD1 as D (6 bases). Germline CDR1 is LGHNA and CDR2 is YSLEER. Trimming stripped 0 bases from V and 3 bases from J, with 9 bases between. The CDR3 extends over 15 amino acids. The CDR3 region is CASSQDWDIGNTIYF. In DNA, the CDR3 is TGCGCCAGCAGCCAAGATTGGGACATTGGAAACACCATATATTTT.

The genes are TRBV19 and TRBJ2-7, with 7 positions matching TRBD1. With 3 bases clipped from V and 0 bases from J, the junction kept 8 bases outside the gene matches. CDR3 size: 16 residues. The germline V gene encodes CDR1 LNHDA and CDR2 SQIVND (reference sequence). In nucleotides, the CDR3 is TGTGCCAGTAGTATGATGACAGGGCCTCGCTCCTACGAGCAGTACTTC. Encoded protein: CASSMMTGPRSYEQYF.

This rearrangement joins TRBV10-3 to TRBJ1-1; D ambiguous. Germline V gene data show CDR1 as ENHRY and CDR2 as SYGVKD. The CDR3 covers 13 residues. The V and J ends lost 7 bases and 0 bases respectively, with 9 bases between them. The CDR3 is CAITPEMNTEAFF. In nucleotides, the CDR3 is TGTGCCATCACTCCAGAAATGAACACTGAAGCTTTCTTT.

The genes are TRBV10-3 and TRBJ2-5; 9 positions match TRBD1. The CDR3 has 13 residues. The V and J ends lost 6 bases and 5 bases, in that order; junction bases with no gene match: 4. Germline V gene data show CDR1 as ENHRY and CDR2 as SYGVKD. The DNA for the CDR3 is TGTGCCATCAGGGGACAGGGTCCCGAGACCCAGTACTTC. It translates to CAIRGQGPETQYF.

Remarks on this clone: Other DNA sequences in this specimen translate into the identical CDR3. The CDR3 loop reads CASSEGEYEQYF. CDR3 DNA: TGTGCCAGCAGTGAAGGGGAATACGAGCAGTACTTC. The chain recombines TRBV2 with TRBJ2-7; D is ambiguous. This CDR3 spans 12 amino acids. CDR1 and CDR2 from the germline V gene are SNHLY and FYNNEI. Trimming removed 1 base from V and 4 bases from J, with 5 bases in between.

This clone was seen a few times. The gene calls are TRBV28 and TRBJ1-5; unclear D gene. The CDR3 spans 13 residues. V lost 2 bases and J 5 bases, leaving 7 bases between the germline ends. CDR1 is MDHEN, CDR2 SYDVKM, per germline. DNA of the CDR3: TGTGCCAGCAGTTTAATTCGGGATCAGCCCCAGCATTTT. It translates to CASSLIRDQPQHF.

The DNA for the CDR3 is TGTGCCAGTAGTGTGCAGTGGGGACAGGGGGCCCAAGAGACCCAGTACTTC. Its translation is CASSVQWGQGAQETQYF. The chain recombines TRBV19 with TRBJ2-5, with TRBD1 matching 12 bases. The CDR3 sequence is 17 residues long. The V and J ends lost 5 bases and 1 base, in that order; junction bases with no gene match: 8. Germline V CDR1 and CDR2: LNHDA, SQIVND (reference sequence). The full variable domain, completed using reference TRBV19 and TRBJ2-5, is DGGITQSPKYLFRKEGQNVTLSCEQNLNHDAMYWYRQDPGQGLRLIYYSQIVNDFQKGDIAEGYSVSREKKESFPLTVTSAQKNPTAFYLCASSVQWGQGAQETQYFGPGTRLLVL.